This T cell receptor beta chain was captured in a study of T cell changes during pregnancy in multiple sclerosis. Trimming removed 4 bases at V and 12 bases at J, with 11 bases between. The CDR3 sequence is 10 residues long. Germline-derived CDR1 and CDR2 are DFQATT and SNEGSKA (reference sequence). TCRdb's copy holds only in-frame clones and misses some; the assay was immunoSEQ multiplex PCR. Of about 38,000 clones listed, about nine tenths are singletons. The TCR sequence derives from a female donor in good health, enrolled as a control in a pregnancy study. The sequenced sample was CD4+ T cells from peripheral blood mononuclear cells, obtained after pregnancy. The chain uses TRBV20-1 and TRBJ2-3, with D possibly TRBD1 on 5 matching bases. The CDR3 DNA reads as TGCAGTGCTATCACAGGAGATCAGTATTTT. This gives the protein CSAITGDQYF.